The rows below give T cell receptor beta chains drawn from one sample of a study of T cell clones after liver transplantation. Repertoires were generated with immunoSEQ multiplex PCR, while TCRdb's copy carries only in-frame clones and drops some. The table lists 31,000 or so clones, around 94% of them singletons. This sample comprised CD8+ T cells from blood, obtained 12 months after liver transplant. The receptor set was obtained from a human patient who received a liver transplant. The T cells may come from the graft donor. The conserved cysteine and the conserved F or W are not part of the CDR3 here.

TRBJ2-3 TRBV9 ASSASGSGSDTQY
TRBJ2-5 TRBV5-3 ARSLALVWREGWETQY
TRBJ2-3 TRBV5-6 ASSLAPGWGTDTQY
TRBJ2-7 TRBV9 ASSVQGSYEQY
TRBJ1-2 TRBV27 ASSLALNYGYT
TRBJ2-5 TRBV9 ASSPQGVRETQY
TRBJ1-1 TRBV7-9 ASSFNSRENTEAF
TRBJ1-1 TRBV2 ASKDREGDEAF
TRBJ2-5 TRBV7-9 ASSLGVETQY
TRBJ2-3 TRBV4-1 ASSLMGGSGLRPDTQY
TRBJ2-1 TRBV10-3 AISVNSGGEDNEQF
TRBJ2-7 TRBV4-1 ASSPGLGMPGYEQY
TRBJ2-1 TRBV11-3 ASSLKREGYNEQF
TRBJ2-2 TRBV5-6 ASRGQGIAGELF
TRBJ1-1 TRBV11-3 ASRGRSEANTEAF
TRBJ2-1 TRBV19 ASSIEGGLTYNEQF
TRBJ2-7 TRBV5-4 ASSPDVLAGGPTYEQY
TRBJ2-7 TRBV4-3 ASSPRQGIGEEQY
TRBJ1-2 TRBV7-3 ASSLVPGTGGNGYT
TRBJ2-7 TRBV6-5 AGQGRHYEQY
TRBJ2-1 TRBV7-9 ASSLRLWDEQF
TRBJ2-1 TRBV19 ASSISGSSYNEQF
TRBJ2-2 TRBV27 ASSLSGGELF
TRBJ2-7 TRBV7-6 ASSLERHGDYEQY
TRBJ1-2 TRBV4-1 ASSRQGDGGYT
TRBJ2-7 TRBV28 ASYLGGEQY
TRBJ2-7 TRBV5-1 ASSYRDQHYEQY
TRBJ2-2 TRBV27 ASAYIGELF
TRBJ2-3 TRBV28 ASSLMREGPDTQY
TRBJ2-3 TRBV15 ATSRGTDTQY
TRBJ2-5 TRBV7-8 ASSLVGPGGETQY
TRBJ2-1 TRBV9 ASSDLAASYNEQF
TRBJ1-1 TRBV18 ASSPDRVGTEAF
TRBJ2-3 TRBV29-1 SVEGGQGSDTQY
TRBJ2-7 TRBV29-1 SVAHGAYEQY